Following are 3 T cell receptor beta chains from one sample sequenced in a study of T-cell memory formation after mild COVID-19. From the 5' RACE reads, TCRdb called clonotypes with MiXCR, one entry per CDR3 protein. Of hundreds of thousands of distinct CDR3 sequences listed, about 20% are singletons. The sequenced material came from PBMCs or a T cell subset sorted from them (not recorded which). The receptors were sampled from an adult woman who had mild COVID-19 (a few samples of this study predate the infection). Cell type and time point are not known.

This clonotype has a handful of counts. V is TRBV20-1 and J is TRBJ1-1; tentative D call: TRBD1 (5 bases). This CDR3 spans 13 amino acids. V lost 7 bases and J lost 3, with 15 bases in between. CDR1 is DFQATT, CDR2 SNEGSKA, per germline (reference sequence). CDR3 in DNA: TGCAGTGTCACCAGGGCATCGTACACTGAAGCTTTCTTT. Translated, it gives CSVTRASYTEAFF.

This clonotype was seen a handful of times. The chain uses TRBV15 and TRBJ2-5; TRBD2 matches 7 bases. This CDR3 spans 16 amino acids. Germline loops: CDR1 LNHNV, CDR2 YYDKDF (reference sequence). The junction had 6 bases not matched to a gene; V was cut back by 0 bases and J by 2 bases. The CDR3 nucleotides read TGTGCCACCAGCAGAGATTTAGCGGGTTGGCAAGAGACCCAGTACTTC. Amino acid sequence: CATSRDLAGWQETQYF.

The CDR3 reads CASKDSSYEQYF. The CDR3 region has the DNA TGTGCCAGCAAGGACAGCTCCTACGAGCAGTACTTC. The chain carries TRBV2 and TRBJ2-7, with a tentative D call TRBD1 (6 bases). V lost 7 bases, J lost 0 bases, and 7 bases lay in between. The CDR3 length is 12 residues. The germline gives CDR1 SNHLY, CDR2 FYNNEI.